The clone carrying this T cell receptor beta chain was counted once. This entry is derived from a study of blood T cell repertoires in COVID-19. Whole-study context: Some COVID-19 samples were acute and others convalescent; all came from the United States, Italy and Spain. T cells, B-cell-depleted T cells, or PBMCs provided the cDNA or gDNA that served as material.

This CDR3 has 11 residues. Looked up from germline, CDR1 is SQVTM and CDR2 is ANQGSEA. V dropped 7 bases and J dropped 6 bases, with 12 bases sitting between them. In the original analysis: Counts of nucleated cells, estimated from reference gene primer amplification, were obtained. This table comes from immunoSEQ multiplex PCR, and its TCRdb copy is limited to in-frame clones, with some not included. Clone size and V and J calls were adopted from that table, with D and trimming inferred from the DNA. The data contain hundreds of thousands of clones, 82% of them singletons. This TCR was recovered from a woman in her seventies with acute or convalescent COVID-19. V is TRBV29-1 and J is TRBJ1-2; no clear D gene. The specimen was peripheral blood. The CDR3 DNA is TGCAGCGGGGTCGACGTTGATGGCTACACCTTC. Its protein product is CSGVDVDGYTF.